The 5 T cell receptor beta chains given below trace back to one sample, sequenced in a study of blood T cell repertoires in COVID-19. Assay: immunoSEQ multiplex PCR; the TCRdb copy retains only in-frame clones and omits some. The sample includes 120,000 or so clones, roughly 90% of them seen just once. Sequencing was done on a sample of peripheral blood. Source of these receptors: a man aged 45 to 65 with active COVID-19.

J is TRBJ1-1 and V is TRBV6-1, with 8 bases aligning to TRBD1. Trimming took 2 bases from V and 7 from J; bases not matched to a gene: 15. In germline, CDR1 is MNHNS, CDR2 SASEGT. The CDR3 loop spans 17 amino acids. In nucleotides, the CDR3 is TGTGCCAGCAGTGAAACCCAGGGACAGGAATGGGGCAGTGAAGCTTTCTTT. Its translation: CASSETQGQEWGSEAFF.

J is TRBJ2-7 and V is TRBV18, with D possibly being TRBD1 (6 bases). The CDR3 is 14 residues long. Trimming removed 2 bases at V and 7 bases at J, with 15 bases between. In germline, CDR1 is KGHSH, CDR2 LQKENI. The DNA of the CDR3 is TGTGCCAGCTCACCATCCCGACAGGTGGGGGAGCAGTACGTC. Translating gives CASSPSRQVGEQYV.

This chain connects TRBV11-3 to TRBJ2-2, with 10 nucleotides matching TRBD2. Per the germline V gene, CDR1 is SGHNT and CDR2 is YENEEA. CDR3 length: 16 amino acids. V shed 5 bases and J 6 bases; nucleotides not matched to a gene: 9. The CDR3 nucleotides are TGTGCCAGCAGCCCAGGGGGGCTAGCGGGAGCCGGGGAGCTGTTTTTT. As protein: CASSPGGLAGAGELFF.

This clone showed up just a few times. The chain uses TRBV3-1 (or the pseudogene TRBV3-2) and TRBJ1-2; a possible D gene is TRBD1 (5 bases). The germline V gene encodes CDR1 LGHDT and CDR2 YNNKEL (reference sequence). V was pared by 4 bases and J by 8 bases, with 11 bases between. The length of the CDR3 is 12 residues. In nucleotides, the CDR3 is TGTGCCAGCAGCCTTGGGGCAGCGGGCTACACCTTC. Residues: CASSLGAAGYTF.

This clone was seen just once. This chain uses TRBV27 with TRBJ2-6; D may be TRBD1 (5 bases). The germline V and J ends were trimmed by 5 bases and 4 bases, with 15 bases remaining between them. Per germline, CDR1 MNHEY and CDR2 SMNVEV (reference sequence). This CDR3 is built from 16 residues. Written as DNA, the CDR3 is TGTGCCAGCAGTCCCTTCCAGGGCAGGGGGGCCAACGTCCTGACTTTC. Translating it yields CASSPFQGRGANVLTF.